Presented here are 4 T cell receptor beta chains from one specimen sequenced in a study of T cells in localized non-small cell lung cancer. The table came from immunoSEQ multiplex PCR; TCRdb's copy has only in-frame clones and leaves some out. The sample contains approximately 64,000 clones, 75% to 90% of which appear only once. The sample here was peripheral blood, taken before any cancer treatment. All receptors come from a woman aged 40-75 years with stage I lung adenocarcinoma.

V and J are TRBV30 and TRBJ1-2, with D unresolved. The germline gives CDR1 GTSNPN, CDR2 SVGIG (reference sequence). This CDR3 is built from 15 residues. V was trimmed by 1 base and J by 4 bases, leaving 16 bases between them. The CDR3 bases are TGTGCCTGGAGTGCGTTTGAGGGTTATAGCTATGGCTACACCTTC. This codes for CAWSAFEGYSYGYTF.

The chain recombines TRBV6-5 with TRBJ2-3; D gene uncertain. CDR3 length: 16 amino acids. Trimming pared 2 bases from V and 4 bases from J, leaving 16 bases between. Germline V gene data show CDR1 as MNHEY and CDR2 as SVGAGI. This CDR3 is CASSYLSFDGPDTQYF. The DNA of the CDR3 is TGTGCCAGCAGTTACCTCTCGTTTGATGGACCAGATACGCAGTATTTT.

V gene TRBV10-2 combines with J gene TRBJ1-2; TRBD1 might be the D (5 bases). Germline values: CDR1 WSHSY, CDR2 SAAADI. V was cut by 3 bases and J by 8 bases, with 22 bases left in between. This CDR3 contains 16 residues. The CDR3 nucleotides read TGCGCCAGCAGTGATGGGGCAGGTCGGGGGTCTCGAGGCTACACCTTC. The encoded protein is CASSDGAGRGSRGYTF.

Regarding this clone: This sample also contains other DNA sequences that code for the same CDR3. The chain couples TRBV9 to TRBJ1-1; D unclear. The CDR3 is 13 amino acids. Deletions cut 0 bases from V and 1 base from J, with 4 bases between. The germline V gene has CDR1 SGDLS and CDR2 YYNGEE. The DNA for the CDR3 is TGTGCCAGCAGCGTAGACTGGAACACTGAAGCTTTCTTT. Its translation is CASSVDWNTEAFF.